This T cell receptor (beta chain) was captured in a study of blood T cell repertoires in COVID-19. Study overall: Nucleic acid was either cDNA or gDNA, and it came from T cells, B-cell-depleted T cells, or PBMCs.

Germline V gene lookup returns CDR1 MDHEN and CDR2 SYDVKM. J lost 5 bases, V lost 2 bases, and 9 bases had no gene match. The CDR3 consists of 16 residues. As processed by the authors: Quantification of nucleated cells was approximated via reference gene primer amplification. Sequencing used immunoSEQ multiplex PCR; TCRdb keeps in-frame clones, though not all of them. V and J calls and clone size are those listed in that table; D and trimming were worked out from the DNA. The table includes more than 250,000 clones, over 70% detected once. V is TRBV28 and J is TRBJ1-2; 9 nucleotides align to TRBD1. This sequence was found in a woman between 50 and 59 years old with acute or convalescent COVID-19. The sequenced sample consisted of peripheral blood. The CDR3 spells CASSLLMGQGRYGYTF. The CDR3 nucleotides read TGTGCCAGCAGTTTACTGATGGGACAGGGAAGGTATGGCTACACCTTC.